Here is one T cell receptor (beta chain) with its context. What it recognizes is unknown. Because the CDR3's place on the DNA is in doubt, the DNA is left out and the CDR3 is given as listed by TCRdb. These data originate in a study of shared clonotypes between healthy human individuals. Study results and caveats: Non-shared clonotypes showed lower generation probabilities than clonotypes common to all four donors.

An approximately 210 ng quantity of DNA, tens of thousands of T cell genomes, went into the sorted-subset replicate PCRs. TCRdb's table, derived via immunoSEQ multiplex PCR, lists solely in-frame clones and lacks some. Among some 2.3 million clones, approximately 95% were seen once, and the ten largest hold 0.35% to 0.45%. Germline CDR1 and CDR2: SQVTM and ANQGSEA. The CDR3 is 15 amino acids in total, end residues counted. This chain links TRBV29-1 with TRBJ2-2; the table assigns TRBD2, which was not confirmed against the DNA. The sequenced sample was naive CD4+ T cells from PBMCs. Sample subset: CD45RA+ positively selected. The receptor comes from a man between 18 and 29 years old in good health. Some clones in this sample may be carry-over from other donors' samples. The CDR3 protein is CSVDFRGSGAGELFF.